This is a list of T cell receptor beta chains from one sample in a study of T-cell reconstitution after alpha-beta-depleted transplantation in children. MiXCR, applied by TCRdb to the PCR reads, yields one record per CDR3 protein. The sample lists approximately 400,000 distinct CDR3 sequences, roughly a tenth occurring once. The sequences come from PBMCs from the stem cell graft donor, collected from the stem cell graft. Receptors were obtained from a human donor who donated a stem cell graft to a child with acute myeloid leukemia. CDR3s include the opening cysteine and the closing phenylalanine or tryptophan. The D gene is left open where the match is weak. Clone size is stated in some rows and not others, as once, few, many or a class when expanded.

size,V,D,J,DNA,CDR3
many,TRBV28,NA,TRBJ1-1,TGTGCCAGCAGTTCCGCCCAGGGGCGGGGCACTGAAGCTTTCTTT,CASSSAQGRGTEAFF
NA,TRBV7-9,TRBD1,TRBJ2-2,TGTGCCAGCAGCCCAGGGGGCCGATACACCGGGGAGCTGTTTTTT,CASSPGGRYTGELFF
few,TRBV5-1,TRBD1,TRBJ2-1,TGCGCCAGCAGCCGACGACAGGGATCGGTCCGGGGTGGTCGCAATGAGCAGTTCTTC,CASSRRQGSVRGGRNEQFF
once,TRBV6-2/TRBV6-3,NA,TRBJ2-3,TGTGCCAGCAGTTACCGCCCGGGTAGCACACATACGCAGTATTTT,CASSYRPGSTHTQYF
few,TRBV5-1,TRBD1,TRBJ1-1,TGCGCCAGCAGCATAGACAGGGAGACTGAAGCTTTCTTT,CASSIDRETEAFF
many,TRBV10-3,TRBD1,TRBJ1-1,TGTGCCTCAGAGGGGCAGGGGGCTGAAGCTTTCTTT,CASEGQGAEAFF
NA,TRBV25-1,NA,TRBJ2-1,TGTGCCAGCAGTGACCGCGGCTGGAATGAGCAGTTCTTC,CASSDRGWNEQFF
few,TRBV29-1,TRBD1,TRBJ1-1,TGCAGCGTTGAAACGGGACAGCTCCCCGAGAACACTGAAGCTTTCTTT,CSVETGQLPENTEAFF
NA,TRBV20-1,TRBD2,TRBJ2-7,TGCAGTGCTGTCAGAGGGCTAGCGGGAGAAAGCTCCTACGAGCAGTACTTC,CSAVRGLAGESSYEQYF
few,TRBV6-1,TRBD2,TRBJ2-3,TGTGCCAGCAGAGACGGGGGGGGTCGGGATACGCAGTATTTT,CASRDGGGRDTQYF
NA,TRBV7-9,NA,TRBJ2-7,TGTGCCAGCAGCTTGGCTCAAACCTACGAGCAGTACTTC,CASSLAQTYEQYF
NA,TRBV19,TRBD1,TRBJ2-1,TGTGCCAGTAGTATAAGGGGGCCTGGTGAGCAGTTCTTC,CASSIRGPGEQFF
many,TRBV29-1,NA,TRBJ2-5,TGCAGCGTTGAAGAGGTACAGGGGAGGCAAGAGACCCAGTACTTC,CSVEEVQGRQETQYF
NA,TRBV4-2,NA,TRBJ2-4,TGTGCCAGCAGCGGGCCGGGGACTCTAGCCAAAAACATTCAGTACTTC,CASSGPGTLAKNIQYF
few,TRBV5-1,NA,TRBJ1-6,TGCGCCAGCAGCTTGGTAGGGTCGGATTCACCCCTCCACTTT,CASSLVGSDSPLHF
NA,TRBV7-6,TRBD2,TRBJ2-2,TGTGCCAGCAGCTTACCTCTCCCTGGACTAGCGGGAGAGAACTACAACACCGGGGAGCTGTTTTTT,CASSLPLPGLAGENYNTGELFF
many,TRBV29-1,NA,TRBJ2-3,TGCAGCGTTAGAAAGGACCCAGATACGCAGTATTTT,CSVRKDPDTQYF
many,TRBV29-1,TRBD1,TRBJ2-3,TGCAGCGTTGAGGGGACAGGGCTGGCAGATACGCAGTATTTT,CSVEGTGLADTQYF
few,TRBV29-1,NA,TRBJ2-1,TGCAGCGTTGCCAGGGCGAATGAGCAGTTCTTC,CSVARANEQFF
few,TRBV5-8,TRBD1,TRBJ2-2,TGTGCCAGCAGCCCCGACAGGGATCACACCGGGGAGCTGTTTTTT,CASSPDRDHTGELFF
few,TRBV5-1,TRBD1,TRBJ2-2,TGCGCCAGCAGCTTGGGACATAATGACAGGGAAACCGGGGAGCTGTTTTTT,CASSLGHNDRETGELFF
once,TRBV20-1,TRBD2,TRBJ2-5,TGCAGTGCTAGAGATTTAGCGGGGGGGCTCGTGACCCAGTACTTC,CSARDLAGGLVTQYF
NA,TRBV24-1,NA,TRBJ1-1,TGTGCCACCAGTGATTTGACAGTCCGGACTGAAGCTTTCTTT,CATSDLTVRTEAFF
few,TRBV4-2,NA,TRBJ1-5,TGTGCCAGCAGCACCGGACCGGACCGGTTAAGCAATCAGCCCCAGCATTTT,CASSTGPDRLSNQPQHF
many,TRBV27,NA,TRBJ2-1,TGTGCCAGCAGTTCGGGACAAGACAATGAGCAGTTCTTC,CASSSGQDNEQFF
NA,TRBV20-1,NA,TRBJ2-5,TGCAGTGCTAGAGATCCAGCCAGGGGTGAGACCCAGTACTTC,CSARDPARGETQYF
NA,TRBV5-1,NA,TRBJ2-3,TGCGCCAGCAACCCCGCGGGGAGCACAGATACGCAGTATTTT,CASNPAGSTDTQYF
many,TRBV6-5,NA,TRBJ2-3,TGTGCCAGCAGTTACTCGATGGGTAGCGCCGCTAGCACAGATACGCAGTATTTT,CASSYSMGSAASTDTQYF
few,TRBV29-1,NA,TRBJ2-7,TGCAGCGTTGAGTTGCCCGGGAGTTCTAGAAACGAGCAGTACTTC,CSVELPGSSRNEQYF
NA,TRBV20-1,NA,TRBJ2-3,TGCAGTGCTAGAATGGAGCTCTCAGATACGCAGTATTTT,CSARMELSDTQYF
few,TRBV5-1,NA,TRBJ1-3,TGCGCCAGCAGCGGAGGACAGTCTGGAAACACCATATATTTT,CASSGGQSGNTIYF
few,TRBV7-9,NA,TRBJ1-2,TGTGCCAGCAGCTTAGCAGGTTTTGAGTATGGCTACACCTTC,CASSLAGFEYGYTF
NA,TRBV10-3,TRBD1,TRBJ1-6,TGTGCCAGCAGTCGAGTCGGGACAGGCTCCTATAATTCACCCCTCCACTTT,CASSRVGTGSYNSPLHF
NA,TRBV2,NA,TRBJ2-1,TGTGCCAGCAGTAGGGACAGCGGGACCTACAATGAGCAGTTCTTC,CASSRDSGTYNEQFF
many,TRBV6-5,NA,TRBJ1-1,TGTGCCAGCAGTTATCTCGGCACTGAAGCTTTCTTT,CASSYLGTEAFF
NA,TRBV7-6,NA,TRBJ2-1,TGTGCCAGCAGCTTAGCACCCAGTTACAATGAGCAGTTCTTC,CASSLAPSYNEQFF
few,TRBV4-1,NA,TRBJ2-5,TGCGCCAGCAGCCAAGTGGAGACACCGGGCCAAGAGACCCAGTACTTC,CASSQVETPGQETQYF
few,TRBV9,NA,TRBJ1-2,TGTGCCAGCAGCCCAGATGGGAGCGGGGTCTATGGCTACACCTTC,CASSPDGSGVYGYTF